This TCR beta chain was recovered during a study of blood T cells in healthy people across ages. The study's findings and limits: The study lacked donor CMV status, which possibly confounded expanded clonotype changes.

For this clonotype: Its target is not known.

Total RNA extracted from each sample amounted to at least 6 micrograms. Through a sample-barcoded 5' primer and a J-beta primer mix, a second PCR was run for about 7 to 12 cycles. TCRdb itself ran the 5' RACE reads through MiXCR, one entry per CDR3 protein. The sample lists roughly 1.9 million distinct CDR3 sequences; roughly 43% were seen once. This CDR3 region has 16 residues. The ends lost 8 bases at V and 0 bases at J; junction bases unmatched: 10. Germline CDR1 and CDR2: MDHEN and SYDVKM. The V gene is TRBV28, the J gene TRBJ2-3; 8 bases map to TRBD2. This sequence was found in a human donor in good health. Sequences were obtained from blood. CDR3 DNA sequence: TGTGCCAGCGAAGCCCGGACTAGCTCTAGCACAGATACGCAGTATTTT. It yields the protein CASEARTSSSTDTQYF.